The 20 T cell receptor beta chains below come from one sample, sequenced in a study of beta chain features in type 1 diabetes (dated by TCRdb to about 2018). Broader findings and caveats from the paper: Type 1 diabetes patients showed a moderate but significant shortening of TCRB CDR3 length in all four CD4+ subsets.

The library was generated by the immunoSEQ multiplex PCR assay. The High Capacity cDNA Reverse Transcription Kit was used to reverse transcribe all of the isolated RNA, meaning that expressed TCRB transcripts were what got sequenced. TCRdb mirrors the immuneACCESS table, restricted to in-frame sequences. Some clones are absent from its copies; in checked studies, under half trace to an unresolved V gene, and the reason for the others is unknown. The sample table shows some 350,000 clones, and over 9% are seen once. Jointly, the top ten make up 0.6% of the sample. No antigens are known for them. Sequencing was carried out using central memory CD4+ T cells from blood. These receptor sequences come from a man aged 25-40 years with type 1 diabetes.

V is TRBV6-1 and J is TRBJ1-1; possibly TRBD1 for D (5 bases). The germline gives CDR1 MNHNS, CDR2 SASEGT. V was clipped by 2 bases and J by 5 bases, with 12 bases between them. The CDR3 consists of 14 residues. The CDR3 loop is CASSERQGKTEAFF. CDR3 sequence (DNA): TGTGCCAGCAGTGAACGGCAGGGAAAGACTGAAGCTTTCTTT.

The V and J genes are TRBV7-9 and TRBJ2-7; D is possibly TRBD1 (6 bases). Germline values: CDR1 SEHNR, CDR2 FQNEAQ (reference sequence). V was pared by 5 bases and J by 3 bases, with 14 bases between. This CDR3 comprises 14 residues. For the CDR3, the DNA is TGTGCCAGCAGCGGGCCCCCGGACAGCTACGAGCAGTACTTC. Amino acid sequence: CASSGPPDSYEQYF.

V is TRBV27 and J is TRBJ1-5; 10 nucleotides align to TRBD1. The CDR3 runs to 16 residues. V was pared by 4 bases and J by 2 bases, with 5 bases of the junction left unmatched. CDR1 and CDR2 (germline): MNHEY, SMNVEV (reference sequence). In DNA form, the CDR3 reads TGTGCCAGCAGTTCCCGACAGGGGGCCGGCAATCAGCCCCAGCATTTT. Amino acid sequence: CASSSRQGAGNQPQHF.

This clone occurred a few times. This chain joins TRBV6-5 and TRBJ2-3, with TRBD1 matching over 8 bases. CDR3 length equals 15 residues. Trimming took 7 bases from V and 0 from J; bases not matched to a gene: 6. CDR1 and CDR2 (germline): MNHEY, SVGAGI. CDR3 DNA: TGTGCCAGCACCTACAGGGGGGCTAGCACAGATACGCAGTATTTT. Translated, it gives CASTYRGASTDTQYF.

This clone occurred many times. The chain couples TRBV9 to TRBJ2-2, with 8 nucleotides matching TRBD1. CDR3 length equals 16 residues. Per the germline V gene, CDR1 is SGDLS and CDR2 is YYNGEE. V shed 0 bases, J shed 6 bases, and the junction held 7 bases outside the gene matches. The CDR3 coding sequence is TGTGCCAGCAGCGTAGGAATACAGGGGGGAGCCGGGGAGCTGTTTTTT. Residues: CASSVGIQGGAGELFF.

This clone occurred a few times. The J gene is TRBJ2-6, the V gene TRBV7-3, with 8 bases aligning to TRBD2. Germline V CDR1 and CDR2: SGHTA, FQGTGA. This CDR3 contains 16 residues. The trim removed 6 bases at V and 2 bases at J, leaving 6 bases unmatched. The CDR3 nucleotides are TGTGCCAGCAGGTCACTAGCGGAGGCTGGGGCCAACGTCCTGACTTTC. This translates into CASRSLAEAGANVLTF.

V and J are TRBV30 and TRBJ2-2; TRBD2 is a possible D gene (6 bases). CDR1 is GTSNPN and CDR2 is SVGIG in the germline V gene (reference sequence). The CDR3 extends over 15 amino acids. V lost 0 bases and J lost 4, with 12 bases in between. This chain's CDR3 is CAWSVSGEATGELFF. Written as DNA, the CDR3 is TGTGCCTGGAGTGTATCGGGAGAAGCCACCGGGGAGCTGTTTTTT.

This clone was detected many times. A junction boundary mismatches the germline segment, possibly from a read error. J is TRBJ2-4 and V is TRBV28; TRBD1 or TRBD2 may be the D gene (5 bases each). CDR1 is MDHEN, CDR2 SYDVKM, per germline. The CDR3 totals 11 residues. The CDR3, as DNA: TGTGCCAGCAGGGGGGACCAGGGAGCGAACTTC. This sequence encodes CASRGDQGANF.

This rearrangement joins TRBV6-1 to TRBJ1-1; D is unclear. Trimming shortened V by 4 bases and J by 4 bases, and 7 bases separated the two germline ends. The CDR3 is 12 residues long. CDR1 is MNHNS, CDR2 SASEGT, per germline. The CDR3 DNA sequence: TGTGCCAGCAGTGGGGATTTCACTGAAGCTTTCTTT. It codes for CASSGDFTEAFF.

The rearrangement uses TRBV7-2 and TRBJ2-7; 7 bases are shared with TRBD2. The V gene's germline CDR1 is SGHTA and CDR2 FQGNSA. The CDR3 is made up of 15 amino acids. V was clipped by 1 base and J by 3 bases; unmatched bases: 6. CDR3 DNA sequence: TGTGCCAGCAGCTTAGAGGGCGGGGGAGGCTACGAGCAGTACTTC. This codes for CASSLEGGGGYEQYF.

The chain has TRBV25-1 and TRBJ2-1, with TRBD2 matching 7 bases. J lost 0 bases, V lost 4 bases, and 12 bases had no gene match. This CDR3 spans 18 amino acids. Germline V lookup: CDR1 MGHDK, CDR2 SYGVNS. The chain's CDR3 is CASSGPLRGRSSYNEQFF. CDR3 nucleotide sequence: TGTGCCAGCAGTGGCCCTCTCCGCGGGAGATCCTCCTACAATGAGCAGTTCTTC.

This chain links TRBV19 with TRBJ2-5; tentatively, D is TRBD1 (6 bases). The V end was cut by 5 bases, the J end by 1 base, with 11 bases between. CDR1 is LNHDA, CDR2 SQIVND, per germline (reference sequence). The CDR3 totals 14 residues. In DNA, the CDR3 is TGTGCCAGTAGTGTACAGGGTTTCCAAGAGACCCAGTACTTC. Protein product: CASSVQGFQETQYF.

The CDR3 reads CASSGEQGSKPQHF. In nucleotides, the CDR3 is TGTGCCAGCAGTGGGGAACAGGGAAGTAAGCCCCAGCATTTT. V usage is TRBV2 and J usage is TRBJ1-5; the D gene is possibly TRBD1 (6 bases). The V gene lost 4 bases and the J gene lost 8 bases, with 15 bases spanning the gap. The CDR3 length is 14 residues. Germline CDR1 and CDR2: SNHLY and FYNNEI.

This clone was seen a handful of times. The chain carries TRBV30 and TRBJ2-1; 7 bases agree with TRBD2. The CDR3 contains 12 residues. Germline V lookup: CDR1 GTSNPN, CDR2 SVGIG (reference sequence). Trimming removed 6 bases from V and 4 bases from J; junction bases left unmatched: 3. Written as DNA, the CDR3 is TGTGCCTGCGGGACTACTTACAATGAGCAGTTCTTC. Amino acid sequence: CACGTTYNEQFF.

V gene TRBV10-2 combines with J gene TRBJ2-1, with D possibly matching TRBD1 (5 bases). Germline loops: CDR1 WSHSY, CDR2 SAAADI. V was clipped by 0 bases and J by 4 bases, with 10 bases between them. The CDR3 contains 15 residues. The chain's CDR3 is CASSESKDTYNEQFF. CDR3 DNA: TGCGCCAGCAGTGAGTCGAAGGACACGTACAATGAGCAGTTCTTC.

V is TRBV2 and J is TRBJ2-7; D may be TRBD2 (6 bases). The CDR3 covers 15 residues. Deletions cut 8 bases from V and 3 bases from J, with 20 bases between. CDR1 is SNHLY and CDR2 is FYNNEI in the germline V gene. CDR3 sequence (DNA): TGTGCCAGCGCGCGGGATTTAGACCCCAACTACGAGCAGTACTTC. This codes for CASARDLDPNYEQYF.

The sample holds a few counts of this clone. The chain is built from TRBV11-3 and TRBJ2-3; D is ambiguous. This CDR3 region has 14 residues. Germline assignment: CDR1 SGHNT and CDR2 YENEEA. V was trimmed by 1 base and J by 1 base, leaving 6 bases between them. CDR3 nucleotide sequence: TGTGCCAGCAGCTTAGGGAGCGGCACAGATACGCAGTATTTT. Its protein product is CASSLGSGTDTQYF. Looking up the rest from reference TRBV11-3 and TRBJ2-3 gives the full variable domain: EAGVVQSPRYKIIEKKQPVAFWCNPISGHNTLYWYLQNLGQGPELLIRYENEEAVDDSQLPKDRFSAERLKGVDSTLKIQPAELGDSAVYLCASSLGSGTDTQYFGPGTRLTVL.

The DNA for the CDR3 is TGTGCCAGCAGTGGGCCCGGGGGGGGACAGGAGACCCAGTACTTC. Encoded protein: CASSGPGGGQETQYF. The chain has TRBV2 and TRBJ2-5, with D perhaps matching TRBD2 (8 bases). The CDR3 contains 15 residues. Germline-derived CDR1 and CDR2 are SNHLY and FYNNEI. V dropped 4 bases and J dropped 5 bases, with 17 bases sitting between them.

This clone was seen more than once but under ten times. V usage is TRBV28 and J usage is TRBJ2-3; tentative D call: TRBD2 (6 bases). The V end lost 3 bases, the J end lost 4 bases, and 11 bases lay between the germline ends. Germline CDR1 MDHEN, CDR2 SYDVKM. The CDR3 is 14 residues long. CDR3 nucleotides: TGTGCCAGCAGTTTCGGAAGGGAGGCAGATACGCAGTATTTT. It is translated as CASSFGREADTQYF.

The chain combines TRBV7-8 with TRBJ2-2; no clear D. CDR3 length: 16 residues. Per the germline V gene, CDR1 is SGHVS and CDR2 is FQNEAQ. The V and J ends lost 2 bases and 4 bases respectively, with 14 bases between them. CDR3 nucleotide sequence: TGTGCCAGCAGCTTAAATGAGCGCCGCGGCACCGGGGAGCTGTTTTTT. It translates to CASSLNERRGTGELFF.